The 21 T cell receptor beta chains below all came from one sample that was sequenced in a study of shared clonotypes between healthy human individuals. TCRdb keeps only in-frame clones here, not all; method: immunoSEQ multiplex PCR. The sample consists of under 2,500,000 clones, 90% to 96% of them appearing once. The sequenced material came from naive CD4+ T cells sorted from blood. Sample subset: CD45RA+ positively selected. The receptors derive from a man aged 18 to 29 in good health.

This clone was counted once. The chain combines TRBV6-5 with TRBJ1-4; no definite D call. The CDR3 consists of 15 residues. Germline V gene sequence: CDR1 MNHEY, CDR2 SVGAGI. Trimming removed 2 bases from V and 0 bases from J, with 7 bases in between. In DNA form, the CDR3 reads TGTGCCAGCAGTTACAGAGGCCCAACTAATGAAAAACTGTTTTTT. This gives the protein CASSYRGPTNEKLFF.

The chain combines TRBV30 with TRBJ1-2, with D tentatively TRBD1 (5 bases). This CDR3 spans 12 amino acids. From germline, CDR1 is GTSNPN and CDR2 SVGIG (reference sequence). V was shortened by 2 bases and J by 7 bases, with 11 bases between the two germline ends. The CDR3 loop is CAWSQGPGGYTF. Here the CDR3 DNA reads TGTGCCTGGAGTCAGGGTCCGGGTGGCTACACCTTC.

The gene calls are TRBV11-2 and TRBJ2-7, with D perhaps matching TRBD1 (7 bases). From germline, CDR1 is SGHAT and CDR2 FQNNGV. V dropped 5 bases and J dropped 4 bases, with 15 bases sitting between them. The CDR3 consists of 14 residues. DNA for the CDR3: TGTGCCAGCAGCAAGGCGGGACAGAGGTACGAGCAGTACTTC. This translates into CASSKAGQRYEQYF.

This chain connects TRBV30 to TRBJ1-4; D gene uncertain. Germline loops: CDR1 GTSNPN, CDR2 SVGIG (reference sequence). The V end lost 0 bases, the J end lost 8 bases, and 7 bases lay between the germline ends. This CDR3 has 12 amino acids. CDR3 in amino acids: CAWSVRREKLFF. The DNA for the CDR3 is TGTGCCTGGAGTGTACGAAGGGAAAAACTGTTTTTT.

Remarks on this clone: Other DNA sequences in the sample encode the same CDR3. The chain employs TRBV29-1 and TRBJ2-3, with TRBD2 matching 11 bases. This CDR3 contains 14 residues. V shed 4 bases and J 0 bases; nucleotides not matched to a gene: 0. CDR1 and CDR2 (germline): SQVTM, ANQGSEA. The CDR3 coding sequence is TGCAGCGTTGGACTAGCGGGGAGCACAGATACGCAGTATTTT. It is translated as CSVGLAGSTDTQYF.

The chain combines TRBV27 with TRBJ1-6; D is possibly TRBD1 (6 bases). V dropped 1 base and J dropped 7 bases, with 11 bases sitting between them. The CDR3 spans 15 residues. CDR1 is MNHEY and CDR2 is SMNVEV in the germline V gene (reference sequence). The CDR3 is CASSLLQGRNSPLHF. CDR3 coding DNA: TGTGCCAGCAGTTTATTACAGGGCAGAAATTCACCCCTCCACTTT.

Of note for this clone: The sample holds other DNA sequences that translate to the same CDR3. Written as DNA, the CDR3 is TGTGCCAGCAGCCCACCGGGACTAGCGGGAGTCAATGAGCAGTTCTTC. Residues: CASSPPGLAGVNEQFF. The gene calls are TRBV7-9 and TRBJ2-1; TRBD2 matches at 14 bases. The CDR3 runs 16 residues. Germline lookup yields CDR1 SEHNR and CDR2 FQNEAQ (reference sequence). Trimming removed 5 bases from V and 6 bases from J; junction bases left unmatched: 6.

V is TRBV5-1 and J is TRBJ2-7, with TRBD1 matching 11 bases. The CDR3 loop spans 15 amino acids. CDR1 and CDR2 (germline): SGHRS, YFSETQ. The ends lost 3 bases at V and 7 bases at J; junction bases unmatched: 9. CDR3 nucleotide sequence: TGCGCCAGCAGCTCACGGACAGGGGGCGCGGGGGAGCAGTACTTC. Protein: CASSSRTGGAGEQYF. Full variable domain (rest looked up from reference TRBV5-1 and TRBJ2-7): KAGVTQTPRYLIKTRGQQVTLSCSPISGHRSVSWYQQTPGQGLQFLFEYFSETQRNKGNFPGRFSGRQFSNSRSEMNVSTLELGDSALYLCASSSRTGGAGEQYFGPGTRLTVT.

The chain uses TRBV30 and TRBJ1-4; 7 nucleotides match TRBD1. Germline V gives CDR1 GTSNPN, CDR2 SVGIG (reference sequence). V gave up 5 bases and J gave up 7 bases; unmatched junction bases: 7. The CDR3 sequence is 13 residues long. This CDR3 reads CAWGRQGSEKLFF. Here the CDR3 DNA reads TGTGCCTGGGGCCGACAGGGCAGTGAAAAACTGTTTTTT.

This sequence joins TRBV2 and TRBJ1-2, with TRBD1 as a possible D gene (6 bases). The CDR3 has 13 residues. Trimming stripped 7 bases from V and 4 bases from J, with 13 bases between. Germline CDR1 reads SNHLY; CDR2 reads FYNNEI. CDR3 sequence (DNA): TGTGCCAGCAAAAGGACAGAACCCTATGGCTACACCTTC. This gives the protein CASKRTEPYGYTF.

Only one count was recorded for this clone. The genes are TRBV7-2 and TRBJ2-7, with 8 bases lining up with TRBD1. J gave up 0 bases and V 1 base, and 8 bases lay outside the gene matches. The CDR3 covers 17 residues. The germline gives CDR1 SGHTA, CDR2 FQGNSA. The CDR3 loop is CASSLVVGQGGSYEQYF. CDR3 nucleotides: TGTGCCAGCAGCTTAGTAGTCGGACAGGGCGGCTCCTACGAGCAGTACTTC. The entire variable domain, with the rest obtained from reference TRBV7-2 and TRBJ2-7, is as follows: GAGVSQSPSNKVTEKGKDVELRCDPISGHTALYWYRQSLGQGLEFLIYFQGNSAPDKSGLPSDRFSAERTGGSVSTLTIQRTQQEDSAVYLCASSLVVGQGGSYEQYFGPGTRLTVT.

The genes are TRBV4-3 and TRBJ2-1; D unresolved. This CDR3 is built from 16 residues. Germline loops: CDR1 LGHNA, CDR2 YSLEER. Trimming took 4 bases from V and 4 from J, leaving 17 bases between them. Written as DNA, the CDR3 is TGCGCCAGCAGCCGCGGATGGAGCCCCTCTTACAATGAGCAGTTCTTC. Amino acid sequence: CASSRGWSPSYNEQFF.

This chain uses TRBV5-1 with TRBJ2-6, with 8 bases that match TRBD1. The V and J ends lost 9 bases and 0 bases, in that order; junction bases with no gene match: 8. In germline, CDR1 is SGHRS, CDR2 YFSETQ. The length of the CDR3 is 16 residues. In nucleotides, the CDR3 is TGCGCCACTAAAGACAGGGGACTCTCTGGGGCCAACGTCCTGACTTTC. Translating gives CATKDRGLSGANVLTF.

The chain uses TRBV14 and TRBJ1-2, with no clear D. The CDR3 length is 15 residues. Germline CDR1 reads SGHDN; CDR2 reads FVKESK. The V end was cut by 1 base, the J end by 0 bases, with 9 bases between. CDR3: CASSQGGRSNYGYTF. The CDR3 coding sequence is TGTGCCAGCAGCCAAGGTGGAAGATCTAACTATGGCTACACCTTC.

CDR3 in amino acids: CASSAGQGAFNSPLHF. The CDR3 DNA reads TGTGCCAGCAGCGCCGGACAGGGGGCTTTTAATTCACCCCTCCACTTT. The chain carries TRBV7-9 and TRBJ1-6; 11 nucleotides align to TRBD1. CDR3 size: 16 residues. V shed 5 bases and J 6 bases; nucleotides not matched to a gene: 6. Per the germline V gene, CDR1 is SEHNR and CDR2 is FQNEAQ (reference sequence).

The rearrangement links TRBV7-8 to TRBJ2-7; D may correspond to TRBD1 or TRBD2 (5 bases each). Trimming removed 1 base at V and 3 bases at J, with 13 bases between. The CDR3 is made up of 15 amino acids. Germline V gives CDR1 SGHVS, CDR2 FQNEAQ. In DNA, the CDR3 is TGTGCCAGCAGCTTAGAAGGGGCAGGAGGCTACGAGCAGTACTTC. Translated: CASSLEGAGGYEQYF.

The V call is TRBV7-9, the J call TRBJ2-5; the D is unclear. Trimming removed 1 base at V and 2 bases at J, with 11 bases between. The CDR3 sequence is 15 residues long. CDR1 and CDR2 (germline): SEHNR, FQNEAQ (reference sequence). CDR3 amino acids: CASSLVSSNQETQYF. The CDR3 DNA reads as TGTGCCAGCAGCTTAGTATCCAGCAATCAAGAGACCCAGTACTTC. The full variable domain, its missing parts supplied by reference TRBV7-9 and TRBJ2-5, is DTGVSQNPRHKITKRGQNVTFRCDPISEHNRLYWYRQTLGQGPEFLTYFQNEAQLEKSRLLSDRFSAERPKGSFSTLEIQRTEQGDSAMYLCASSLVSSNQETQYFGPGTRLLVL.

The chain recombines TRBV5-4 with TRBJ2-3, with TRBD2 matching over 14 bases. Germline CDR1 SGHNT, CDR2 YYREEE (reference sequence). After removal of 4 bases from V and 1 base from J, the junction contained 5 bases not matched to a gene. The CDR3 has 17 amino acids. Here the CDR3 reads CASSRGLAGVGTDTQYF. The CDR3 nucleotides read TGTGCCAGCAGCCGGGGACTAGCGGGAGTGGGCACAGATACGCAGTATTTT.

The chain has TRBV18 and TRBJ2-3; tentatively, D is TRBD2 (6 bases). V lost 3 bases and J lost 0, with 13 bases in between. The length of the CDR3 is 16 residues. The V gene's germline CDR1 is KGHSH and CDR2 LQKENI. The CDR3 nucleotides read TGTGCCAGCTCACCTATTAGCGGCACCAGCACAGATACGCAGTATTTT. This encodes CASSPISGTSTDTQYF.

The V gene is TRBV6-1, the J gene TRBJ2-7; 10 nucleotides line up with TRBD1. V dropped 4 bases and J dropped 3; count of bases not matched to a gene: 6. The germline gives CDR1 MNHNS, CDR2 SASEGT. The CDR3 length is 15 residues. Here the CDR3 DNA reads TGTGCCAGCAGTGCCTACGGACAGGGGGTCTACGAGCAGTACTTC. Protein: CASSAYGQGVYEQYF.

The chain carries TRBV6-5 and TRBJ1-4, with no clear D. CDR1 is MNHEY, CDR2 SVGAGI, per germline. The CDR3 has 13 residues. V lost 0 bases, J lost 11 bases, and 10 bases lay in between. For the CDR3, the DNA is TGTGCCAGCAGTTACTCGGTTCTAGGGAAACTGTTTTTT. Residues: CASSYSVLGKLFF.